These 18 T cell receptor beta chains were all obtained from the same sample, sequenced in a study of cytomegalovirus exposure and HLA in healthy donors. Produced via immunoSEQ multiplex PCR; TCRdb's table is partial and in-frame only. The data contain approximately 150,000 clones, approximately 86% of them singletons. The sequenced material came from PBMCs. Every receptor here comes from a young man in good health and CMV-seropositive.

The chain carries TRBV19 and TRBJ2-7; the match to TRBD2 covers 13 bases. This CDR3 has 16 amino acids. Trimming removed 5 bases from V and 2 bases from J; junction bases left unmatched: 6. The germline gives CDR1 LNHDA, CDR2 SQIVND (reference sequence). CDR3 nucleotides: TGTGCCAGTAGTCCAAGACTAGCGGGGGGAGCCTACGAGCAGTACTTC. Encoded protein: CASSPRLAGGAYEQYF. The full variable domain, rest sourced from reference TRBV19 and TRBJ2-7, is DGGITQSPKYLFRKEGQNVTLSCEQNLNHDAMYWYRQDPGQGLRLIYYSQIVNDFQKGDIAEGYSVSREKKESFPLTVTSAQKNPTAFYLCASSPRLAGGAYEQYFGPGTRLTVT.

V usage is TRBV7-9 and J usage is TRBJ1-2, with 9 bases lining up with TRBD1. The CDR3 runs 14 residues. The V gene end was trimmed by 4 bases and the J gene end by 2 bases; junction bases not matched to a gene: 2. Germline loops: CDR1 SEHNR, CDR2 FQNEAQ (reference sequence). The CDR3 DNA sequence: TGTGCCAGCAGCTCGGGACAGGGCAACTATGGCTACACCTTC. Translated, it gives CASSSGQGNYGYTF.

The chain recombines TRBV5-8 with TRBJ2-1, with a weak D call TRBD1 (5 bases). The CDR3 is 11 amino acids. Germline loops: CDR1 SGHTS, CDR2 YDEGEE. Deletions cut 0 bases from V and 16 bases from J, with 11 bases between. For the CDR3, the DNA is TGTGCCAGCAGCTTGGACAGGACGGAATTCTTC. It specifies CASSLDRTEFF.

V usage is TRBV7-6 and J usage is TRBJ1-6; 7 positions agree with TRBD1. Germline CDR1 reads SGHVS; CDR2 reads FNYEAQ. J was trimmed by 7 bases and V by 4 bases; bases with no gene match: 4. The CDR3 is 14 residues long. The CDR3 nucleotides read TGTGCCAGCAGCTCGGGACAGTCGAATTCACCCCTCCACTTT. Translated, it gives CASSSGQSNSPLHF.

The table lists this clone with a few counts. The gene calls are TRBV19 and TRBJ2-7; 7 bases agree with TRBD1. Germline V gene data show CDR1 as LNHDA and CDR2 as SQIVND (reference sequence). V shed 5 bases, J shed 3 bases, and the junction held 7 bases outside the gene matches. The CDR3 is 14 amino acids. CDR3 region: CASSPPGQFYEQYF. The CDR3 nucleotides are TGTGCCAGTAGTCCACCGGGACAGTTCTACGAGCAGTACTTC.

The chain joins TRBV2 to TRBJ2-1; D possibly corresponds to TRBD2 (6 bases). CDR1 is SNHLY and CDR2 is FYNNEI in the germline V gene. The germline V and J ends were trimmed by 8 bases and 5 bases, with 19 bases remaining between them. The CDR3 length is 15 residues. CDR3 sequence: CASGEGLILNNEQFF. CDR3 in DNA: TGTGCCAGCGGCGAGGGACTGATACTAAACAATGAGCAGTTCTTC. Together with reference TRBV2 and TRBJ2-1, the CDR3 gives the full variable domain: EPEVTQTPSHQVTQMGQEVILRCVPISNHLYFYWYRQILGQKVEFLVSFYNNEISEKSEIFDDQFSVERPDGSNFTLKIRSTKLEDSAMYFCASGEGLILNNEQFFGPGTRLTVL.

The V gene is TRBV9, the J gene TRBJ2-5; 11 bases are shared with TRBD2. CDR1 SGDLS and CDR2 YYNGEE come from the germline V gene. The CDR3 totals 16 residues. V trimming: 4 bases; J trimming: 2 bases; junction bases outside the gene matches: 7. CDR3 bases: TGTGCCAGCAGCTCAGACATAGCGGGGGGGCAAGAGACCCAGTACTTC. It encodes CASSSDIAGGQETQYF.

In nucleotides, the CDR3 is TGTGCCAGCAGCTTGTTTTCGTCTGGAAACACCATATATTTT. Amino acids: CASSLFSSGNTIYF. J is TRBJ1-3 and V is TRBV5-4; D uncertain. CDR3 length: 14 residues. CDR1 and CDR2 from the germline V gene are SGHNT and YYREEE (reference sequence). Trimming removed 1 base at V and 1 base at J, with 6 bases between.

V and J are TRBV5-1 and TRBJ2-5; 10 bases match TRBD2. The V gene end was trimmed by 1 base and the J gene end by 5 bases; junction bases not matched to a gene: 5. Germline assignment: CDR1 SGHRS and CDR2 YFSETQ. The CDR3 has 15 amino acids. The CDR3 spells CASSLSGGAVETQYF. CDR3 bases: TGCGCCAGCAGCTTGAGCGGGGGGGCCGTTGAGACCCAGTACTTC.

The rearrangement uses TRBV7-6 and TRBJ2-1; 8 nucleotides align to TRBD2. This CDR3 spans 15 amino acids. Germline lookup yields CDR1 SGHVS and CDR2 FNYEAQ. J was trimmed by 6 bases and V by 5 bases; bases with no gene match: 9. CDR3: CASSTGRAGGNEQFF. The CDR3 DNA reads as TGTGCCAGCAGCACCGGTCGGGCGGGAGGCAATGAGCAGTTCTTC.

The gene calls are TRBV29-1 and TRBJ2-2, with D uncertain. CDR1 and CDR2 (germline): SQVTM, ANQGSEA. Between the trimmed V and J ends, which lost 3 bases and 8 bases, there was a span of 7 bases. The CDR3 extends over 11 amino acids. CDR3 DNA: TGCAGCGTTGAGCGATGGGGGGAGCTGTTTTTT. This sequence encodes CSVERWGELFF.

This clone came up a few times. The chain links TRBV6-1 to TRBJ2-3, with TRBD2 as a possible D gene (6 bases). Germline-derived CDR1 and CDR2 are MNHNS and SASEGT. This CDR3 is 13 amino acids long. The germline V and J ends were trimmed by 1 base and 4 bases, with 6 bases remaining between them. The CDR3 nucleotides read TGTGCCAGCAGTGAAGGGAGGGCAGATACGCAGTATTTT. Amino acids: CASSEGRADTQYF.

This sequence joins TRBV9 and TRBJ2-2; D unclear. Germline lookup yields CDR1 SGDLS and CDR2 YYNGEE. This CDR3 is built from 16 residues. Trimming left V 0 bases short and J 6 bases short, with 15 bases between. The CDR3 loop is CASSVGLQTPSGELFF. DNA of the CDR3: TGTGCCAGCAGCGTAGGACTGCAGACCCCCTCCGGGGAGCTGTTTTTT. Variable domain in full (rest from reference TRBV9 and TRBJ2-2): DSGVTQTPKHLITATGQRVTLRCSPRSGDLSVYWYQQSLDQGLQFLIQYYNGEERAKGNILERFSAQQFPDLHSELNLSSLELGDSALYFCASSVGLQTPSGELFFGEGSRLTVL.

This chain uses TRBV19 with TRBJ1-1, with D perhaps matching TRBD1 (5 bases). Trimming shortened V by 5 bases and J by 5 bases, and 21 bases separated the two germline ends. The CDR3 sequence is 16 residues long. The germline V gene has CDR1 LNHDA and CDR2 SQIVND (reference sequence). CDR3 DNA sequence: TGTGCCAGTAGTGGGGGGGTGACAGAACTCCGAACTGAAGCTTTCTTT. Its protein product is CASSGGVTELRTEAFF.

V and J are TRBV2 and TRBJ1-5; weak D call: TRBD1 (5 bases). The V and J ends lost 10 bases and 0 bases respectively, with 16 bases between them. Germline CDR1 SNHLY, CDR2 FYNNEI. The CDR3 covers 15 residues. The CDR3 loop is CATTPGLFSNQPQHF. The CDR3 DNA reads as TGTGCCACGACCCCGGGACTTTTTAGCAATCAGCCCCAGCATTTT.

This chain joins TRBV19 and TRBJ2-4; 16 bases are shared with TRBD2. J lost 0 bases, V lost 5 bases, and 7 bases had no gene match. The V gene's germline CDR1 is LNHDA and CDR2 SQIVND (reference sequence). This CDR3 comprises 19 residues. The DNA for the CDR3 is TGTGCCAGTAGTGAGACCGGGACTAGCGGGAGGGGAGCCAAAAACATTCAGTACTTC. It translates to CASSETGTSGRGAKNIQYF.

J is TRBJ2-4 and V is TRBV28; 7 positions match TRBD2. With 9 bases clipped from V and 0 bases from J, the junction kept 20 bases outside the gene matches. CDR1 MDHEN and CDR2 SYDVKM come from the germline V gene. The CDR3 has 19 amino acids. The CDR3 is CASAPWRGRFPLAKNIQYF. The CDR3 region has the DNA TGTGCCAGTGCTCCCTGGCGGGGGAGGTTTCCCCTAGCCAAAAACATTCAGTACTTC.

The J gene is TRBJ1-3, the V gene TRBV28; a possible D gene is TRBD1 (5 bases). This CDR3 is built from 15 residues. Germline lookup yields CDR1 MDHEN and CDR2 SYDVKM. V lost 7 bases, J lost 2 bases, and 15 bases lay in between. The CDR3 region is CASTLLSGTGNTIYF. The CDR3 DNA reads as TGTGCCAGCACCCTTCTGTCAGGGACTGGAAACACCATATATTTT.